These 25 T cell receptor beta chains were sequenced from one sample in a study of blood T cell repertoires in COVID-19. Clones were read by immunoSEQ multiplex PCR, and TCRdb kept only the in-frame ones, dropping some. The profile covers some 400,000 clones, with around 84% appearing a single time and about 3% taken by the ten largest. Sequencing input: peripheral blood. These TCRs come from a human donor in a cohort sampled during active COVID-19.

The gene calls are TRBV7-3 and TRBJ2-1, with 12 positions matching TRBD2. This CDR3 has 16 residues. Trimming at V came to 2 bases and at J to 9 bases, leaving 8 bases not matched to a gene. Germline CDR1 SGHTA, CDR2 FQGTGA. The CDR3 sequence is CASSLALAGGPGEQFF. In nucleotides, the CDR3 is TGTGCCAGCAGCTTAGCCCTAGCGGGGGGGCCTGGTGAGCAGTTCTTC.

This rearrangement joins TRBV5-1 to TRBJ2-7; 7 bases fit TRBD1. The ends lost 0 bases at V and 6 bases at J; junction bases unmatched: 9. From germline, CDR1 is SGHRS and CDR2 YFSETQ. The CDR3 sequence is 15 residues long. CDR3 sequence (DNA): TGCGCCAGCAGCTTGGCGCGACAGGGTTACGCCGAGCAGTACTTC. This sequence encodes CASSLARQGYAEQYF.

With regard to this clone: Other DNA sequences of this sample code for an identical CDR3. This chain connects TRBV28 to TRBJ2-3; D gene ambiguous. Germline V CDR1 and CDR2: MDHEN, SYDVKM. V was shortened by 5 bases and J by 1 base, with 4 bases between the two germline ends. The CDR3 loop spans 12 amino acids. This CDR3 reads CASSLRTDTQYF. CDR3 nucleotides: TGTGCCAGCAGTCTCCGCACAGATACGCAGTATTTT.

Comments on this clone: Relative to the germline gene, one junction end is altered; a read error may explain this. The sample has other DNA sequences that encode this CDR3 too. The J gene is TRBJ2-7, the V gene TRBV19, with TRBD2 matching over 8 bases. Germline CDR1 reads LNHDA; CDR2 reads SQIVND (reference sequence). The CDR3 is 14 amino acids. CDR3 in DNA: TGTGCCAGTAGTTCTCCGGGACTAGTAAACGAGCAGTATTTC. Translation: CASSSPGLVNEQYF.

This rearrangement joins TRBV28 to TRBJ1-1, with D possibly matching TRBD1 (5 bases). V shed 3 bases and J shed 7 bases, with 12 bases lying between them. The germline V gene encodes CDR1 MDHEN and CDR2 SYDVKM. The CDR3 is 13 residues long. In DNA, the CDR3 is TGTGCCAGCAGTTTGGGGGGGGGTGATGAAGCTTTCTTT. Protein: CASSLGGGDEAFF.

CDR3 sequence: CASSYLNGGLYEQYF. DNA of the CDR3: TGTGCCAGCAGTTACTTGAACGGGGGACTCTACGAGCAGTACTTC. The V and J genes are TRBV6-2 or TRBV6-3 and TRBJ2-7; possible D gene TRBD2, 6 bases. V lost 1 base, J lost 3 bases, and 13 bases lay in between. The CDR3 sequence is 15 residues long. Germline V gene lookup returns CDR1 MNHEY and CDR2 SVGEGT.

V is TRBV24-1 and J is TRBJ2-5; 7 nucleotides line up with TRBD2. Germline-derived CDR1 and CDR2 are KGHDR and SFDVKD. The length of the CDR3 is 13 residues. V shed 4 bases and J 5 bases; nucleotides not matched to a gene: 3. CDR3 loop: CATSDWTSETQYF. In nucleotides, the CDR3 is TGTGCCACCAGTGACTGGACTAGTGAGACCCAGTACTTC.

The CDR3 bases are TGCGCCAGCAGCCTAAGACTAGCGGGGGGCAACACCGGGGAGCTGTTTTTT. The encoded protein is CASSLRLAGGNTGELFF. V is TRBV4-1 and J is TRBJ2-2; TRBD2 agrees at 13 bases. CDR1 and CDR2 (germline): MGHRA, YSYEKL. V lost 4 bases and J lost 2; bases outside the gene matches: 4. This CDR3 comprises 17 residues.

This rearrangement joins TRBV14 to TRBJ2-4, with D maybe TRBD1 (5 bases). The CDR3 has 16 amino acids. The V and J ends lost 3 bases and 0 bases respectively, with 12 bases between them. Germline values: CDR1 SGHDN, CDR2 FVKESK. The CDR3 reads CASSHPRQLAKNIQYF. The CDR3 coding sequence is TGTGCCAGCAGCCACCCCCGACAGTTAGCCAAAAACATTCAGTACTTC.

This clone was detected once. The J gene is TRBJ1-2, the V gene TRBV14; 7 nucleotides line up with TRBD1. The germline CDR1 and CDR2 sequences are SGHDN and FVKESK. J gave up 10 bases and V 7 bases, and 12 bases lay outside the gene matches. The CDR3 contains 13 residues. In DNA, the CDR3 is TGTGCCAGCAACACCGGGACAGAGACGTCCTACACCTTC. This sequence encodes CASNTGTETSYTF.

The chain links TRBV10-3 to TRBJ1-2; 7 nucleotides agree with TRBD1. The CDR3 runs to 14 residues. CDR1 ENHRY and CDR2 SYGVKD come from the germline V gene. V gave up 4 bases and J gave up 7 bases; unmatched junction bases: 9. The DNA of the CDR3 is TGTGCCATCAGTGTAGTTACAGGGGCGGGTGGCTACACCTTC. Translating it yields CAISVVTGAGGYTF.

The chain is built from TRBV4-1 and TRBJ2-3; tentatively, D is TRBD2 (5 bases). The CDR3 contains 14 residues. Trimming took 4 bases from V and 6 from J, leaving 14 bases between them. In germline, CDR1 is MGHRA, CDR2 YSYEKL. The CDR3 sequence: CASSPRSETDTQYF. DNA for the CDR3: TGCGCCAGCAGCCCCCGTAGCGAGACGGATACGCAGTATTTT.

The chain is built from TRBV4-1 and TRBJ2-1, with TRBD2 matching over 16 bases. CDR1 and CDR2 (germline): MGHRA, YSYEKL. This CDR3 contains 17 residues. The V and J ends lost 4 bases and 10 bases, in that order; junction bases with no gene match: 10. The CDR3, as DNA: TGCGCCAGCAGCCGTCCAAGGGGGACTAGCGGGAGGGCCGAGCAGTTCTTC. Translation gives CASSRPRGTSGRAEQFF.

The rearrangement joins TRBV19 to TRBJ2-5; 12 nucleotides match TRBD1. With 0 bases clipped from V and 5 bases from J, the junction kept 1 base outside the gene matches. The CDR3 spans 15 residues. Germline CDR1 is LNHDA and CDR2 is SQIVND (reference sequence). CDR3 loop: CASSIEGQGAETQYF. CDR3 bases: TGTGCCAGTAGTATAGAGGGACAGGGGGCCGAGACCCAGTACTTC.

This clone was observed once. This rearrangement joins TRBV7-6 to TRBJ2-7, with a possible D match to TRBD2 (5 bases). The CDR3 loop spans 13 amino acids. Trimming removed 4 bases at V and 7 bases at J, with 14 bases between. Germline V gene lookup returns CDR1 SGHVS and CDR2 FNYEAQ. CDR3 loop: CASSSFERLEQYF. The CDR3 region has the DNA TGTGCCAGCAGCTCCTTTGAGCGGCTTGAGCAGTACTTC.

The CDR3: CASSIQDNNQPQHF. In DNA, the CDR3 is TGTGCCAGTAGTATACAGGACAACAATCAGCCCCAGCATTTT. The gene calls are TRBV19 and TRBJ1-5; D is perhaps TRBD1 (5 bases). V dropped 2 bases and J dropped 3 bases, with 8 bases sitting between them. Germline V gives CDR1 LNHDA, CDR2 SQIVND (reference sequence). The CDR3 spans 14 residues.

The rearrangement links TRBV7-3 to TRBJ1-1; no clear D. CDR3 length equals 13 residues. Trimming left V 5 bases short and J 1 base short, with 8 bases between. CDR1 is SGHTA and CDR2 is FQGTGA in the germline V gene. The CDR3 coding sequence is TGTGCCAGCAGCCCCCCAGAGAACACTGAAGCTTTCTTT. Residues: CASSPPENTEAFF.

This chain joins TRBV11-2 and TRBJ1-2; D not resolved. This CDR3 spans 14 amino acids. Trimming removed 1 base from V and 4 bases from J, with 10 bases in between. The germline V gene encodes CDR1 SGHAT and CDR2 FQNNGV. The CDR3 protein is CASSLVAAGYGYTF. DNA for the CDR3: TGTGCCAGCAGCTTAGTAGCAGCCGGCTATGGCTACACCTTC.

V usage is TRBV20-1 and J usage is TRBJ2-1; TRBD2 agrees at 10 bases. This CDR3 is built from 14 residues. CDR1 is DFQATT, CDR2 SNEGSKA, per germline (reference sequence). The V segment lost 3 bases and the J segment 5 bases; nucleotides outside the gene matches: 4. The CDR3 DNA reads as TGCAGTGCTAGTAGCGGGAGGAGGGACAATGAGCAGTTCTTC. Amino acids: CSASSGRRDNEQFF.

The chain is built from TRBV12-3 or TRBV12-4 and TRBJ1-2; 9 nucleotides align to TRBD1. CDR3 length equals 13 residues. With 3 bases clipped from V and 7 bases from J, the junction kept 3 bases outside the gene matches. The CDR3 sequence: CASSLGQGGGYTF. The CDR3 DNA is TGTGCCAGCAGTTTGGGACAGGGTGGTGGCTACACCTTC.

The V call is TRBV2, the J call TRBJ2-1; 8 bases are a match to TRBD2. Germline CDR1 SNHLY, CDR2 FYNNEI. This CDR3 spans 16 amino acids. The junction had 7 bases not matched to a gene; V was cut back by 6 bases and J by 0 bases. CDR3 in amino acids: CASSLTSGHSYNEQFF. CDR3 DNA: TGTGCCAGCAGCTTAACTAGCGGCCACTCCTACAATGAGCAGTTCTTC.

This clone has just a few counts. The chain is built from TRBV23-1 and TRBJ2-1, with no clear D. TRBV23-1 is an ORF; its function is uncertain. The CDR3 sequence is 14 residues long. Trimming stripped 4 bases from V and 8 bases from J, with 15 bases between. This CDR3 reads CASSRALPFDEQFF. The CDR3 DNA follows: TGCGCCAGCAGTCGAGCCCTACCCTTCGATGAGCAGTTCTTC.

The chain uses TRBV5-6 and TRBJ1-1; a weak D match, TRBD1 (5 bases). CDR3 size: 16 residues. Germline-derived CDR1 and CDR2 are SGHDT and YYEEEE. V lost 3 bases and J 5 bases, leaving 20 bases between the germline ends. Written as DNA, the CDR3 is TGTGCCAGCAGCTCGCCACAGGAGGGGTCAGGAACTGAAGCTTTCTTT. Its translation: CASSSPQEGSGTEAFF. Full variable domain (outside the CDR3, taken from reference TRBV5-6 and TRBJ1-1): DAGVTQSPTHLIKTRGQQVTLRCSPKSGHDTVSWYQQALGQGPQFIFQYYEEEERQRGNFPDRFSGHQFPNYSSELNVNALLLGDSALYLCASSSPQEGSGTEAFFGQGTRLTVV.

The rearrangement uses TRBV4-2 and TRBJ2-6, with D unclear. V shed 1 base and J shed 2 bases, with 6 bases lying between them. There are 15 residues in the CDR3. CDR1 is LGHNA and CDR2 is YNFKEQ in the germline V gene. CDR3 region: CASSQGPPGANVLTF. The CDR3 bases are TGTGCCAGCAGCCAAGGGCCCCCTGGGGCCAACGTCCTGACTTTC.

The chain joins TRBV10-2 to TRBJ1-1; 9 nucleotides match TRBD1. The CDR3 totals 14 residues. Trimming at V came to 7 bases and at J to 6 bases, leaving 9 bases not matched to a gene. The V gene's germline CDR1 is WSHSY and CDR2 SAAADI. The DNA for the CDR3 is TGCGCCAGCATCCCGGGACAGGGTGACTCTGAAGCTTTCTTT. Translated: CASIPGQGDSEAFF.